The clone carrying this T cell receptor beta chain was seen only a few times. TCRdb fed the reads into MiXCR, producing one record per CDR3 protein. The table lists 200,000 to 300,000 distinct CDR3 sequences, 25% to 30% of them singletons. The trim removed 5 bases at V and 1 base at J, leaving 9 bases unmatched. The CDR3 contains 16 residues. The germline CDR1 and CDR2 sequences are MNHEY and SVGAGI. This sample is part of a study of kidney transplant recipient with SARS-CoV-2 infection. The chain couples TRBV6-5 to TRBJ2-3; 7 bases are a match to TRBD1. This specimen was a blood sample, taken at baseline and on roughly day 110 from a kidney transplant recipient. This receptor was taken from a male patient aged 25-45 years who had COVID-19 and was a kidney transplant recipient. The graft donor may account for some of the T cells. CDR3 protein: CASSASQGPGTDTQYF. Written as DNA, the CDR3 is TGTGCCAGCAGTGCTTCACAGGGGCCCGGCACAGATACGCAGTATTTT.